A selection of T cell receptor beta chains follows, all from one sample in a study of long-term antiretroviral therapy in people with HIV. The data were produced by immunoSEQ multiplex PCR, yet TCRdb's version contains in-frame clones alone and is incomplete. The sample comprises 30,000 or so clones, approximately 93% of which are singletons, and around 10% rests with the top ten. Sequenced here: unsorted PBMCs, sampled 6.2 years after starting antiretroviral therapy. The receptors stem from a man between 35 and 55 years old with HIV. Each CDR3 is given without its conserved first and last residue. A D gene is named only where the DNA matches it firmly.

d_call j_call v_call cdr3_aa
TRBD1 TRBJ1-4 TRBV7-2 ASSLDRGTNEKLF
- TRBJ1-6 TRBV5-1 ASSLGGELSPLH
- TRBJ1-2 TRBV11-1 ASSPGVVYGYT
TRBD1 TRBJ1-4 TRBV4-2 ASSQDAGTGDEKLF
- TRBJ2-3 TRBV5-6 ASSPWTRFTDTQY
- TRBJ1-2 TRBV6-5 ASRSSGNPNYGYT
- TRBJ2-5 TRBV10-3 AISGGETQY
TRBD1 TRBJ1-5 TRBV27 ASRGGGTGTQPQH
TRBD2 TRBJ2-7 TRBV7-2 ASSSRAGGTYEQY
TRBD1 TRBJ2-1 TRBV6-5 ASSAGTAHGPRF
- TRBJ2-7 TRBV25-1 ASSVGYEQY
TRBD2 TRBJ2-1 TRBV19 ASSRGGFDNEQF
- TRBJ1-4 TRBV6-6 ASTKGSGKDEKLF
TRBD2 TRBJ2-7 TRBV2 ASSATSGHPYEQY
- TRBJ1-1 TRBV5-6 ASSPRMGGTEAF
TRBD2 TRBJ2-5 TRBV28 ASREPGTKQETQY
TRBD2 TRBJ2-3 TRBV6-1 ASSGGLSSTDTQY
- TRBJ2-7 TRBV29-1 SVRTGDEQY
- TRBJ2-7 TRBV27 ASSLTGVHEQY
- TRBJ2-2 TRBV27 ASSPLELTGELF
- TRBJ2-1 TRBV2 ASSEAGDLSEQF
TRBD2 TRBJ2-7 TRBV4-3 ASSQRTSATYEQY
- TRBJ1-4 TRBV30 AWSVRGVLREKLF
TRBD2 TRBJ2-3 TRBV19 ASSKIAGGTDTQY
- TRBJ1-5 TRBV28 ASSFSAPQH
TRBD1 TRBJ1-5 TRBV19 ASSGSRGIAQPQH
- TRBJ1-5 TRBV10-3 AISESTEPQH
TRBD1 TRBJ1-3 TRBV7-2 ASSRTDRDRNTIY
- TRBJ2-3 TRBV10-3 AIMPSAITDTQY
- TRBJ2-3 TRBV27 ASSSLGSGTQY
- TRBJ2-3 TRBV6-4 ASSDSDGRESDTQY
- TRBJ2-1 TRBV6-5 ASSQQGSHNEQF
- TRBJ1-3 TRBV6-1 ASSDSQFSGNTIY
TRBD1 TRBJ2-2 TRBV11-3 ASSRGTGDVNGELF
- TRBJ2-7 TRBV18 ASSPPRESYEQY
- TRBJ1-1 TRBV25-1 ASSDNLPGMNTEAF
TRBD2 TRBJ2-1 TRBV6-6 ASSYGGTSGGNEQF
- TRBJ2-5 TRBV5-1 ASSFGQVGETQY
TRBD1 TRBJ1-2 TRBV11-1 ASSLAGTGTGYT
- TRBJ2-4 TRBV29-1 SVEAGTAKNIQY
- TRBJ1-6 TRBV7-3 ASSLTTTNSPLH
- TRBJ2-1 TRBV11-3 ASSLDPRLNEQF
- TRBJ2-3 TRBV19 ASSIGQDTQY
TRBD2 TRBJ2-3 TRBV10-3 AISELAGDTDGTDTQY
TRBD1 TRBJ2-7 TRBV10-3 AISEMTGINEQY
- TRBJ2-1 TRBV7-8 ASSLSGNSYNEQF
- TRBJ2-5 TRBV9 ASSVGLGLETQY
- TRBJ2-7 TRBV28 ASSFLARDEQY
TRBD1 TRBJ1-2 TRBV4-1 ASSQWDSPNYGYT
- TRBJ1-5 TRBV19 ASSIPGVGPQH
- TRBJ2-5 TRBV19 ASSIAASETQY
- TRBJ1-2 TRBV11-2 ASSFWTDYGYT
- TRBJ1-6 TRBV6-4 ASSEGDNSPLH
- TRBJ2-4 TRBV4-2 ASSQGDPIQQAKNIQY
- TRBJ2-1 TRBV4-2 ASSTFGGEYNEQF